Here is one T cell receptor (beta chain) with its context. Clones were sequenced by immunoSEQ multiplex PCR, and TCRdb holds only the in-frame ones, with some missing. The data show some 94,000 clones, 85% to 90% seen once. The CDR3 totals 16 residues. Germline V lookup: CDR1 MGHRA, CDR2 YSYEKL. Trimming removed 0 bases from V and 4 bases from J; junction bases left unmatched: 8. The record originates from a study of blood T cell repertoires in COVID-19. This sequence originates from a human donor in a cohort sampled during active COVID-19. Source material: peripheral blood. The V and J genes are TRBV4-1 and TRBJ2-7; TRBD2 matches 8 bases. The DNA for the CDR3 is TGCGCCAGCAGCCAAGAATTTTTAGCGGGAAATTACGAGCAGTACTTC. This translates into CASSQEFLAGNYEQYF.